What follows is one T cell receptor beta chain and its context. Antigen: not known. The data were produced by immunoSEQ multiplex PCR, yet TCRdb's version contains in-frame clones alone and is incomplete. The sample holds millions of clones, approximately 95% seen once. The data were taken from a study of shared clonotypes between healthy human individuals. Study summary: Per donor, three plates held CD4 naive cells, three held CD4 memory, two held CD8 naive and one held CD8 memory. Study-wide results and caveats: Larger estimated richness was generally seen in naive subsets than in memory subsets.

The CDR3 is 12 residues long. Germline lookup yields CDR1 MNHNS and CDR2 SASEGT. Trimming removed 10 bases from V and 1 base from J, with 10 bases in between. The receptor comes from a young man in good health. The sequencing input was naive CD4+ T cells sorted from blood. Subset described: CD45RA+ positively selected. V usage is TRBV6-1 and J usage is TRBJ1-1; D call uncertain. CDR3 amino acids: CAMSTGNTEAFF. The CDR3 DNA follows: TGTGCCATGTCCACCGGGAACACTGAAGCTTTCTTT.